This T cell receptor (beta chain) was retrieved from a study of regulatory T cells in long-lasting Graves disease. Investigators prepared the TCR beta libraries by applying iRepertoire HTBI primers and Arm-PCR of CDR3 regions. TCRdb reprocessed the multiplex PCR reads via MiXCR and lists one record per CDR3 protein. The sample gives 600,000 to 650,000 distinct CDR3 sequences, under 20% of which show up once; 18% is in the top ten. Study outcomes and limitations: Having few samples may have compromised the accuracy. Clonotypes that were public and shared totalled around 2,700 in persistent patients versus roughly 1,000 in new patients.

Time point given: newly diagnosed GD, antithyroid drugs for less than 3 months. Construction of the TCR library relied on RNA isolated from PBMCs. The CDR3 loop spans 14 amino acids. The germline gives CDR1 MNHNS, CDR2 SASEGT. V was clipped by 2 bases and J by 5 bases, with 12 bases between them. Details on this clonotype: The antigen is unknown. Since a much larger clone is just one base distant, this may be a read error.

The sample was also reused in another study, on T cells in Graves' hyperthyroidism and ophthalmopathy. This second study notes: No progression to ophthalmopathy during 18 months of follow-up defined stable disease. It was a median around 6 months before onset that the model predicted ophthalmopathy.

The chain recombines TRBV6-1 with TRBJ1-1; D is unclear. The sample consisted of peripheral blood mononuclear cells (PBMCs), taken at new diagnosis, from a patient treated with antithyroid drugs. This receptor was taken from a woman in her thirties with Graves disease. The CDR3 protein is CASSERSVRTEAFF. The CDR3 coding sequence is TGTGCCAGCAGTGAAAGGAGTGTTCGAACTGAAGCTTTCTTT.